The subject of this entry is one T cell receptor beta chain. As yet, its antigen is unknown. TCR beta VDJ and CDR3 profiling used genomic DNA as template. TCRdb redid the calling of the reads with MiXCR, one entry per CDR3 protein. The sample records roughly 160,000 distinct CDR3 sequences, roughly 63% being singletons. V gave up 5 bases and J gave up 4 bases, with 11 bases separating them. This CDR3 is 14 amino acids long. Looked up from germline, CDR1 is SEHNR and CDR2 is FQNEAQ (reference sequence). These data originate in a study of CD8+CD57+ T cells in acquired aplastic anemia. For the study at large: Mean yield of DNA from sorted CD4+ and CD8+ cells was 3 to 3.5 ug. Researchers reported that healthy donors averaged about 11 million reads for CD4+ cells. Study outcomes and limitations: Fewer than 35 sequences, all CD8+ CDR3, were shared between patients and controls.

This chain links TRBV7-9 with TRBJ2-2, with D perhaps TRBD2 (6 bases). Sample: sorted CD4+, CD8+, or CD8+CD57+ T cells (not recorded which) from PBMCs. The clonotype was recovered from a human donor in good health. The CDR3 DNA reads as TGTGCCAGCAGCGACTTGGGAGGCACCGGGGAGCTGTTTTTT. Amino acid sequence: CASSDLGGTGELFF.